The rows below give T cell receptor beta chains drawn from one sample of a study of cytomegalovirus exposure and HLA in healthy donors. This table comes from immunoSEQ multiplex PCR, and its TCRdb copy is limited to in-frame clones, with some not included. Found here are more than 110,000 clones, 84% of them singletons; the top ten hold approximately 1.4%. Sequencing input: PBMCs. The receptors shown here come from a woman in her twenties or thirties in good health and CMV-seronegative. The CDR3 runs from the conserved cysteine through the conserved F or W. Fields, in order: V gene, clone size, D gene, J gene, CDR3 protein, CDR3 DNA. D genes are given only for firm matches. Size values are once, few and many counts, or a class for expanded clones, and some rows have none.

TRBV9	-	-	TRBJ2-5	CASSVGILPGGAKTQYF	TGTGCCAGCAGCGTAGGTATCCTTCCGGGGGGCGCGAAGACCCAGTACTTC
TRBV27	-	-	TRBJ2-1	CASRPRTADFYNEQFF	TGTGCCAGCAGACCCCGGACAGCAGACTTTTACAATGAGCAGTTCTTC
TRBV7-2	-	-	TRBJ2-2	CASSLGYRVRNTGELFF	TGTGCCAGCAGCTTAGGATACAGGGTACGGAACACCGGGGAGCTGTTTTTT
TRBV7-8	-	TRBD1	TRBJ1-5	CASSTGQPNQPQHF	TGTGCCAGCAGCACGGGACAGCCAAATCAGCCCCAGCATTTT
TRBV10-2	-	-	TRBJ1-1	CASSTPTTAFF	TGCGCCAGCAGTACACCAACTACCGCTTTCTTT
TRBV28	-	TRBD1	TRBJ2-3	CAIDRGGTDTQYF	TGTGCCATTGACAGGGGAGGCACAGATACGCAGTATTTT
TRBV11-1	-	-	TRBJ2-6	CASSLEGISGANVLTF	TGTGCCAGCAGCTTAGAGGGGATCTCTGGGGCCAACGTCCTGACTTTC
TRBV7-9	-	TRBD2	TRBJ2-4	CASSLYPLAGVAKNIQYF	TGTGCCAGCAGCTTATACCCGCTAGCGGGGGTAGCCAAAAACATTCAGTACTTC
TRBV25-1	-	-	TRBJ1-4	CASSGGLNEKLFF	TGTGCCAGCAGCGGGGGACTAAATGAAAAACTGTTTTTT
TRBV2	-	-	TRBJ1-4	CASSGQGSDEKLFF	TGTGCCAGCAGTGGCCAGGGATCGGATGAAAAACTGTTTTTT
TRBV25-1	-	-	TRBJ2-1	CASSELRAADQFF	TGTGCCAGCAGTGAATTGCGGGCCGCGGACCAGTTCTTC
TRBV2	-	TRBD1	TRBJ2-5	CASSRLGQGETQYF	TGTGCCAGCAGCCGCCTCGGACAGGGGGAGACCCAGTACTTC
TRBV19	-	-	TRBJ2-7	CASSTSGTSSYEQYF	TGTGCCAGTAGTACGTCCGGGACAAGCTCCTACGAGCAGTACTTC
TRBV5-1	-	TRBD1	TRBJ1-1	CASSRAGTDNSAFF	TGCGCCAGCAGCCGGGCCGGGACAGACAATTCGGCTTTCTTT
TRBV29-1	-	-	TRBJ2-2	CSVGLTAGELFF	TGCAGCGTTGGCCTGACAGCCGGGGAGCTGTTTTTT
TRBV7-9	-	TRBD1	TRBJ1-2	CASSTGQGLNYGYTF	TGTGCCAGCAGCACGGGACAGGGCCTTAACTATGGCTACACCTTC
TRBV6-6	-	TRBD2	TRBJ2-3	CASYRLAGAHTQYF	TGTGCCAGTTATCGACTAGCGGGGGCCCATACGCAGTATTTT
TRBV7-6	-	-	TRBJ2-2	CASSLASRGSNTGELFF	TGTGCCAGCAGCTTAGCTTCCAGGGGCTCGAACACCGGGGAGCTGTTTTTT
TRBV5-4	once	-	TRBJ1-3	CASSLDSSGNTIYF	TGTGCCAGCAGCTTAGACAGCTCTGGAAACACCATATATTTT
TRBV27	few	-	TRBJ1-6	CASSYRDRNSPLHF	TGTGCCAGCAGTTACCGTGACAGGAATTCACCCCTCCACTTT
TRBV6-6	-	-	TRBJ1-5	CASSYGGGNQPQHF	TGTGCCAGCAGTTACGGAGGGGGCAATCAGCCCCAGCATTTT
TRBV2	-	-	TRBJ2-3	CASGRGIDTQYF	TGTGCCAGCGGAAGGGGAATAGATACGCAGTATTTT
TRBV10-3	-	TRBD2	TRBJ2-3	CAISSGRSTDTQYF	TGTGCCATCAGTAGCGGGAGAAGCACAGATACGCAGTATTTT
TRBV7-9	-	-	TRBJ1-2	CASNPRDIPRYTF	TGTGCCAGCAACCCCCGGGACATTCCTCGCTACACCTTC
TRBV9	-	-	TRBJ2-1	CASSVGAGFGNEQFF	TGTGCCAGCAGCGTAGGGGCGGGTTTTGGTAATGAGCAGTTCTTC
TRBV6-5	many	-	TRBJ2-7	CASRKTGTYEQYF	TGTGCCAGCAGGAAAACAGGGACCTACGAGCAGTACTTC